This T cell receptor beta chain comes out of a study of cytomegalovirus exposure and HLA in healthy donors (dated by TCRdb to the late 2010s). Background on the whole study: According to a later analysis, one platform produced both the approximately 110 validation repertoires and the roughly 650 repertoires of the first cohort. The study aimed to test whether cataloging public T cell receptors could reveal signatures of past pathogen exposure. To predict cytomegalovirus infection status, the study brought together high-throughput TCR immunosequencing, statistical association of individual TCRs with disease status, and machine learning. Along with the roughly 670-subject first cohort, a separate validation cohort of 120 different subjects was used. Broad study findings and their caveats: A later analysis had no HLA typing for the validation cohort, so co-occurrence there was scored across all 130 or so repertoires. The classifier was reported to diagnose cytomegalovirus status with high specificity and sensitivity in both the original and validation cohorts. The authors suggested that the approach could potentially be generalized to other disease states and immunological phenotypes. The study listed 150 to 200 TCR beta chains as associated with cytomegalovirus. Of the cluster scores, 94% were above 0 in a later analysis, which found that TCRs clustered in the first cohort also tended to co-occur in the roughly 130 validation repertoires. In vitro tests confirmed that a few of the cytomegalovirus-associated TCR beta chains recognize cytomegalovirus antigens. While some public TCRs were present in many individuals, most TCR sequences turned up only very rarely across donors.

Separate from the roughly 650-subject first cohort, the validation cohort of roughly 130 subjects was the group to which the donors belonged. The receptor library was made with the immunoSEQ multiplex PCR assay. The authors processed their data as follows. A statistical classification framework was built for diagnosing cytomegalovirus status from the catalog of TCR beta chain sequences. TCRdb carries this immuneACCESS record with in-frame sequences only. Its versions omit some clonotypes, under half of them owing to an unresolved V gene in the studies checked, with the rest unexplained. The V and J calls and clone size come from that table; D and trimming were worked out from the DNA. The sample has some 87,000 clones on record, around 96% of them singletons. Approximately 1.3% of the sample rests with the top ten. Per the germline V gene (reference sequence), MNHEY is the CDR1 and SMNVEV is the CDR2. From V the trimming removes 1 base and from J it removes 0 bases, while the gene matches leave 4 bases of the junction unaccounted for. From cysteine to phenylalanine, the CDR3 is 16 amino acids long. Only CDR3 DNA remains: 48 bases, in frame from the first base.

A word on this clone: Its target antigen remains unknown. Base quality data are lacking; no much larger clone is found one base away.

Recombination linked TRBV27 to TRBJ2-7; 9 nucleotides in the junction match TRBD1. This clonotype originated in a woman aged 18-29 years in good health and CMV-seronegative. The sample taken for sequencing was PBMCs. The DNA sequence is as follows: TGTGCCAGCAGTTTATTCGGACAGGGGATCTCCTACGAGCAGTACTTC. Its translation reads: CASSLFGQGISYEQYF.